The 27 T cell receptor beta chains presented below share a single source sample, sequenced in a study of long-term antiretroviral therapy in people with HIV. The assay used was immunoSEQ (version v3.0), run at survey level. TCRdb's table, derived via immunoSEQ multiplex PCR, lists solely in-frame clones and lacks some. Seen here are 20,000 to 30,000 clones, around 90% observed once, and the top ten hold around 8.7%. The sequences come from unsorted PBMCs, collected 1.8 years before starting antiretroviral therapy. The receptors stem from a man between 50 and 59 years old with HIV.

This chain connects TRBV28 to TRBJ1-2; 11 bases match TRBD1. This CDR3 has 16 amino acids. Per the germline V gene, CDR1 is MDHEN and CDR2 is SYDVKM. V lost 5 bases and J lost 4; bases outside the gene matches: 9. The CDR3, as DNA: TGTGCCAGCAGTCGGGGTAGGGACAGGGGGTTCTATGGCTACACCTTC. It is translated as CASSRGRDRGFYGYTF.

The rearrangement joins TRBV10-2 to TRBJ2-7; no reliable D call. V dropped 3 bases and J dropped 0 bases, with 6 bases sitting between them. CDR3 size: 13 residues. Per germline, CDR1 WSHSY and CDR2 SAAADI. The CDR3 region is CASSEQPSYEQYF. The CDR3 DNA sequence: TGCGCCAGCAGTGAACAGCCCTCCTACGAGCAGTACTTC.

This clone appeared once. DNA for the CDR3: TGTGCCAGCAGCCAGACAGGGGGACCTTACAATGAGCAGTTCTTC. Translated: CASSQTGGPYNEQFF. This chain joins TRBV5-4 and TRBJ2-1; 9 bases align to TRBD1. CDR3 length: 15 amino acids. CDR1 is SGHNT, CDR2 YYREEE, per germline (reference sequence). V was pared by 4 bases and J by 4 bases, with 6 bases of the junction left unmatched.

The rearrangement joins TRBV6-5 to TRBJ2-6; D perhaps matches TRBD2 (6 bases). Between the trimmed V and J ends, which lost 4 bases and 0 bases, there was a span of 10 bases. Germline lookup yields CDR1 MNHEY and CDR2 SVGAGI. The CDR3 has 16 residues. CDR3 sequence (DNA): TGTGCCAGCAGTTGGATAGCGGTCTCTGGGGCCAACGTCCTGACTTTC. Protein sequence: CASSWIAVSGANVLTF.

CDR3 region: CASSQDRGLASHEQYF. The CDR3 coding sequence is TGTGCCAGCAGCCAAGATAGAGGACTAGCGTCCCACGAGCAGTACTTC. The chain is built from TRBV4-2 and TRBJ2-7; 9 nucleotides line up with TRBD2. This CDR3 is built from 16 residues. After removal of 0 bases from V and 5 bases from J, the junction contained 8 bases not matched to a gene. Germline values: CDR1 LGHNA, CDR2 YNFKEQ.

CDR3 coding DNA: TGTGCCAGCAGCCTAGGACTAGCCCGGGACACGCAGTATTTT. Amino acid sequence: CASSLGLARDTQYF. The chain is built from TRBV14 and TRBJ2-3; the match to TRBD2 covers 8 bases. Per the germline V gene, CDR1 is SGHDN and CDR2 is FVKESK. Trimming cost V 4 bases and J 9 bases; bases outside gene matches: 9. The CDR3 covers 14 residues. Using reference TRBV14 and TRBJ2-3 for the parts outside the CDR3, the full variable domain is EAGVTQFPSHSVIEKGQTVTLRCDPISGHDNLYWYRRVMGKEIKFLLHFVKESKQDESGMPNNRFLAERTGGTYSTLKVQPAELEDSGVYFCASSLGLARDTQYFGPGTRLTVL.

The table lists this clone with a count of one. The V gene is TRBV18, the J gene TRBJ1-6, with 8 nucleotides matching TRBD1. Germline CDR1 KGHSH, CDR2 LQKENI. The CDR3 contains 14 residues. V dropped 0 bases and J dropped 10; count of bases not matched to a gene: 2. The chain's CDR3 is CASSPPTGDSPLHF. The CDR3 DNA is TGTGCCAGCTCACCACCGACAGGGGACTCACCCCTCCACTTT. Together with reference TRBV18 and TRBJ1-6, the CDR3 gives the full variable domain: NAGVMQNPRHLVRRRGQEARLRCSPMKGHSHVYWYRQLPEEGLKFMVYLQKENIIDESGMPKERFSAEFPKEGPSILRIQQVVRGDSAAYFCASSPPTGDSPLHFGNGTRLTVT.

The chain combines TRBV7-3 with TRBJ2-7; weak D call: TRBD1 (6 bases). Germline V gene data show CDR1 as SGHTA and CDR2 as FQGTGA. The CDR3 sequence is 12 residues long. V was pared by 2 bases and J by 11 bases, with 13 bases between. This chain's CDR3 is CASSLDTGIKYF. DNA of the CDR3: TGTGCCAGCAGCTTAGATACAGGGATTAAGTACTTC.

This rearrangement joins TRBV5-1 to TRBJ1-2; 7 nucleotides match TRBD1. Germline assignment: CDR1 SGHRS and CDR2 YFSETQ. V was pared by 0 bases and J by 6 bases, with 5 bases of the junction left unmatched. CDR3 length: 14 residues. CDR3: CASSLDRGSDGYTF. In DNA form, the CDR3 reads TGCGCCAGCAGCTTGGACAGGGGATCGGATGGCTACACCTTC.

The V call is TRBV25-1, the J call TRBJ2-7; D is possibly TRBD1 (5 bases). The V end was cut by 5 bases, the J end by 3 bases, with 8 bases between. This CDR3 spans 12 amino acids. Germline assignment: CDR1 MGHDK and CDR2 SYGVNS. The CDR3 sequence: CASSLTGYEQYF. In DNA form, the CDR3 reads TGTGCCAGCAGTTTAACAGGCTACGAGCAGTACTTC.

This clone was seen just once. This chain connects TRBV4-3 to TRBJ2-3; 13 bases are shared with TRBD2. The CDR3 has 17 residues. Germline lookup yields CDR1 LGHNA and CDR2 YSLEER. Germline trimming cut 3 bases from V and 4 bases from J; bases unmatched to any gene: 7. The CDR3 nucleotides are TGCGCCAGCAGCCAGGAACTAGCGGGGGGGCCTGCAGATACGCAGTATTTT. It specifies CASSQELAGGPADTQYF.

This chain links TRBV4-2 with TRBJ2-2; D gene ambiguous. Trimming took off 1 base at V and 4 bases at J, with 13 bases between the two ends. The CDR3 sequence is 16 residues long. From germline, CDR1 is LGHNA and CDR2 YNFKEQ. The CDR3, as DNA: TGTGCCAGCAGCCAAGTTTACGCCCTTACCACCGGGGAGCTGTTTTTT. This translates into CASSQVYALTTGELFF.

In its sample, this clone is medium-sized. The chain recombines TRBV9 with TRBJ1-5, with 7 bases lining up with TRBD1. This CDR3 comprises 14 residues. Trimming cost V 3 bases and J 2 bases; bases outside gene matches: 2. Looked up from germline, CDR1 is SGDLS and CDR2 is YYNGEE. The CDR3 sequence: CASSAGGGNQPQHF. CDR3 coding DNA: TGTGCCAGCAGCGCAGGGGGAGGCAATCAGCCCCAGCATTTT.

CDR3 loop: CASSRDRVFTGELFF. Written as DNA, the CDR3 is TGTGCCAGCAGTAGGGACAGGGTTTTCACCGGGGAGCTGTTTTTT. The chain combines TRBV11-1 with TRBJ2-2; 9 positions match TRBD1. After removal of 6 bases from V and 4 bases from J, the junction contained 6 bases not matched to a gene. The length of the CDR3 is 15 residues. CDR1 is SGHAT, CDR2 FQDESV, per germline (reference sequence).

The rearrangement joins TRBV6-6 to TRBJ1-2; TRBD1 might be the D (5 bases). Trimming removed 6 bases at V and 4 bases at J, with 9 bases between. Per germline, CDR1 MNHNY and CDR2 SVGAGI (reference sequence). The CDR3 runs to 12 residues. The CDR3 region has the DNA TGTGCCAGCAGCCCCGGGGCCTATGGCTACACCTTC. The encoded protein is CASSPGAYGYTF.

This chain joins TRBV5-4 and TRBJ1-5, with a possible D match to TRBD1 (5 bases). The germline CDR1 and CDR2 sequences are SGHNT and YYREEE (reference sequence). This CDR3 has 14 amino acids. V was pared by 0 bases and J by 5 bases, with 9 bases between. For the CDR3, the DNA is TGTGCCAGCAGCTTGGAGGGGTCCTATCAGCCCCAGCATTTT. This sequence encodes CASSLEGSYQPQHF.

The V and J genes are TRBV25-1 and TRBJ2-5, with D possibly matching TRBD1 (7 bases). Trimming cost V 9 bases and J 4 bases, with 30 bases left between them. Germline CDR1 is MGHDK and CDR2 is SYGVNS. The CDR3 has 18 amino acids. CDR3 DNA sequence: TGTGCCAGTATCACAGGGGCTTACGGAGGGACCGGGCGAGAGACCCAGTACTTC. This encodes CASITGAYGGTGRETQYF. Full variable domain (outside the CDR3, taken from reference TRBV25-1 and TRBJ2-5): EADIYQTPRYLVIGTGKKITLECSQTMGHDKMYWYQQDPGMELHLIHYSYGVNSTEKGDLSSESTVSRIRTEHFPLTLESARPSHTSQYLCASITGAYGGTGRETQYFGPGTRLLVL.

The rearrangement links TRBV5-1 to TRBJ2-7; D gene unclear. The CDR3 sequence is 12 residues long. Germline V gene data show CDR1 as SGHRS and CDR2 as YFSETQ. With 3 bases removed from V and 0 bases from J, the gap between germline ends came to 4 bases. As DNA, the CDR3 is TGCGCCAGCAGCTACGGCTCCTACGAGCAGTACTTC. Protein: CASSYGSYEQYF.

There are a few counts of this clone. CDR3 residues: CASRDRGNTEAFF. In DNA form, the CDR3 reads TGTGCCAGCAGGGACAGGGGTAACACTGAAGCTTTCTTT. The rearrangement uses TRBV2 and TRBJ1-1; 9 nucleotides match TRBD1. V dropped 6 bases and J dropped 2; count of bases not matched to a gene: 1. CDR1 and CDR2 (germline): SNHLY, FYNNEI. This CDR3 has 13 amino acids.

V gene TRBV19 combines with J gene TRBJ2-2; 9 bases are shared with TRBD2. Unmatched junction bases numbered 11, after V lost 6 bases and J lost 3 bases. Germline-derived CDR1 and CDR2 are LNHDA and SQIVND (reference sequence). The CDR3 is 17 residues long. The CDR3 sequence: CASSPILAGWDTGELFF. CDR3 DNA: TGTGCCAGTAGCCCCATCCTAGCGGGGTGGGACACCGGGGAGCTGTTTTTT.

The chain links TRBV18 to TRBJ1-2; 8 bases fit TRBD1. There are 12 residues in the CDR3. Trimming removed 3 bases from V and 10 bases from J; junction bases left unmatched: 4. Germline CDR1 reads KGHSH; CDR2 reads LQKENI. CDR3 nucleotides: TGTGCCAGCTCACCGACAGGGGTGGACTACACCTTC. Translation: CASSPTGVDYTF.

The chain has TRBV6-5 and TRBJ1-4; no reliable D call. Trimming took off 1 base at V and 8 bases at J, with 17 bases between the two ends. There are 16 residues in the CDR3. In germline, CDR1 is MNHEY, CDR2 SVGAGI. The CDR3 bases are TGTGCCAGCAGTTACTTGGGCGTGACGGAGGGAGAAAAACTGTTTTTT. This gives the protein CASSYLGVTEGEKLFF.

J is TRBJ2-2 and V is TRBV7-3, with a tentative D call TRBD1 (5 bases). There are 16 residues in the CDR3. Trimming took 1 base from V and 4 from J, leaving 13 bases between them. CDR1 is SGHTA and CDR2 is FQGTGA in the germline V gene. The CDR3: CASSLSPGWTTGELFF. CDR3 DNA: TGTGCCAGCAGCTTAAGCCCAGGGTGGACCACCGGGGAGCTGTTTTTT.

V is TRBV5-4 and J is TRBJ2-7; D not resolved. Germline values: CDR1 SGHNT, CDR2 YYREEE (reference sequence). CDR3 size: 13 residues. V lost 5 bases and J lost 2, with 11 bases in between. The CDR3 coding sequence is TGTGCCAGCAGGCGAGAAGGCGCCTACGAGCAGTACTTC. This translates into CASRREGAYEQYF. Drawing the rest from reference TRBV5-4 and TRBJ2-7, the complete variable domain is ETGVTQSPTHLIKTRGQQVTLRCSSQSGHNTVSWYQQALGQGPQFIFQYYREEENGRGNFPPRFSGLQFPNYSSELNVNALELDDSALYLCASRREGAYEQYFGPGTRLTVT.

This clone has more than one count but fewer than ten. The gene calls are TRBV2 and TRBJ2-7, with D hard to call. Germline CDR1 SNHLY, CDR2 FYNNEI. This CDR3 has 12 amino acids. V dropped 3 bases and J dropped 3 bases, with 6 bases sitting between them. The CDR3 DNA reads TGTGCCAGCAGTGAGGAGAGCTACGAGCAGTACTTC. As protein: CASSEESYEQYF.

This chain uses TRBV6-5 with TRBJ2-5; 8 bases align to TRBD2. Germline CDR1 reads MNHEY; CDR2 reads SVGAGI. CDR3 size: 16 residues. Trimming removed 0 bases from V and 2 bases from J; junction bases left unmatched: 5. In DNA form, the CDR3 reads TGTGCCAGCAGTTACTCGCCTGGACTAGCTCAAGAGACCCAGTACTTC. It codes for CASSYSPGLAQETQYF.

J is TRBJ2-1 and V is TRBV18; D not certain. Germline V gene data show CDR1 as KGHSH and CDR2 as LQKENI. CDR3 length: 16 residues. V was cut by 0 bases and J by 3 bases, with 12 bases left in between. In DNA form, the CDR3 reads TGTGCCAGCTCACCACCGGTAGGGTCCTACTACAATGAGCAGTTCTTC. Residues: CASSPPVGSYYNEQFF.